This TCR beta chain came from a study of T cell repertoires and HLA-DP antigens. Study in general: The donors, ranging 18-to-29 to 60-to-69 years, included a couple of males and one female. Findings of the study overall: Sorted CD137+ cells had clonality roughly 0.39 against both alloantigens, versus approximately 0.037 pre-culture.

To note about this clone: Its target is not known.

Trimming shortened V by 7 bases and J by 5 bases, and 17 bases separated the two germline ends. The CDR3 loop spans 14 amino acids. From germline, CDR1 is LNHDA and CDR2 SQIVND (reference sequence). Only in-frame clones appear in the TCRdb table, and some are missing; sequencing was by immunoSEQ multiplex PCR. The sample shows approximately 100,000 clones, around nine tenths of them seen only once. Negative selection yielded untouched CD4+ T cells of average about 98% purity. CD4+ T cells were isolated untouched, about 98% pure. The TCR was taken from a man over 45 in good health and CMV-seronegative. Input material: CD4+ T cells from PBMCs. The gene calls are TRBV19 and TRBJ1-1; D is unresolved. CDR3 protein: CASTRGRGVTEAFF. The CDR3 DNA reads as TGTGCCAGTACACGGGGTCGGGGAGTAACTGAAGCTTTCTTT.